Listed below are T cell receptor beta chains from one sample, sequenced in a study of blood T cells in healthy people across ages. Via MiXCR, TCRdb re-called the 5' RACE reads, giving one row per CDR3 protein. This table has approximately 800,000 distinct CDR3 sequences, 58% appearing once. Sequenced material: blood. The receptors derive from a man in his thirties or forties in good health. CDR3s include the opening cysteine and the closing phenylalanine or tryptophan. D genes are given only for firm matches. Part of the rows lack a size; the others show once, few, many or a class for expanded clones.

>-|-|TRBV7-2|TRBJ2-1
CASSLKQLYNEQFF
TGTGCCAGCAGCTTAAAACAGCTATACAATGAGCAGTTCTTC
>-|-|TRBV11-2|TRBJ2-5
CASSLGGRLGQETQYF
TGTGCCAGCAGCCTAGGGGGTAGGCTCGGTCAAGAGACCCAGTACTTC
>TRBD2|-|TRBV20-1|TRBJ2-2
CSAISGGGTGELFF
TGCAGTGCCATCAGCGGGGGGGGCACCGGGGAGCTGTTTTTT
>-|few|TRBV7-2|TRBJ2-7
CASSLDIRSSYEQYF
TGTGCCAGCAGCTTGGACATCAGGAGCTCCTACGAGCAGTACTTC
>-|-|TRBV6-1|TRBJ1-6
CASSGYSPYNSPLHF
TGTGCCAGCAGTGGGTACAGCCCATATAATTCACCCCTCCACTTT
>TRBD1|-|TRBV27|TRBJ1-2
CASSPGTGPYGYTF
TGTGCCAGCAGTCCCGGGACAGGTCCCTATGGCTACACCTTC
>-|-|TRBV4-2|TRBJ2-7
CASSQEERSSSYEQYF
TGTGCCAGCAGCCAGGAAGAGAGGTCGAGCTCCTACGAGCAGTACTTC
>TRBD2|-|TRBV3-1|TRBJ2-5
CASNLSGGALETQYF
TGTGCCAGCAACCTCAGCGGGGGGGCCTTGGAGACCCAGTACTTC
>-|-|TRBV21-1|TRBJ2-3
CASSGAGGARDTDTQYF
TGTGCCAGCAGCGGGGCAGGGGGTGCGCGAGACACAGATACGCAGTATTTT
>TRBD1|once|TRBV30|TRBJ2-5
CAWSPGQGIVTQYF
TGTGCCTGGAGTCCGGGACAGGGTATCGTGACCCAGTACTTC
>-|-|TRBV5-1|TRBJ2-7
CASSEPEFGAYEQYF
TGCGCCAGCAGCGAACCAGAGTTCGGCGCCTACGAGCAGTACTTC
>-|-|TRBV7-6|TRBJ2-5
CASSPPPGSSYNEQYF
TGTGCCAGCAGCCCACCTCCCGGGAGCTCCTACAATGAGCAGTACTTC
>-|-|TRBV5-4|TRBJ1-6
CASSSDIIGSYNSPLHF
TGTGCCAGCAGCAGCGACATAATCGGCTCCTATAATTCACCCCTCCACTTT
>-|-|TRBV7-6|TRBJ2-1
CASSLWTDPNEQFF
TGTGCCAGCAGCCTTTGGACAGACCCTAATGAGCAGTTCTTC
>-|once|TRBV4-2|TRBJ2-2
CASSQEVAPYSHTGELFF
TGTGCCAGCAGCCAAGAGGTAGCGCCCTACTCTCACACCGGGGAGCTGTTTTTT
>-|few|TRBV11-1|TRBJ2-2
CASSRMWNTGELFF
TGTGCCAGCAGCCGGATGTGGAACACCGGGGAGCTGTTTTTT
>TRBD1|-|TRBV5-1|TRBJ1-2
CASSLKRTGDGYTF
TGCGCCAGCAGCTTGAAGCGGACAGGGGACGGCTACACCTTC
>-|few|TRBV10-3|TRBJ1-2
CAISESFKEGYTF
TGTGCCATCAGTGAGTCCTTCAAGGAGGGCTACACCTTC
>-|-|TRBV7-2|TRBJ1-2
CASSPRRGGYTF
TGTGCCAGCAGCCCTCGGAGAGGTGGCTACACCTTC
>-|few|TRBV20-1|TRBJ1-1
CSAPGQFEAFF
TGCAGTGCTCCAGGACAGTTTGAAGCTTTCTTT
>TRBD1|-|TRBV30|TRBJ1-2
CAWTLYQGDGYTF
TGTGCCTGGACTCTTTATCAGGGGGACGGCTACACCTTC
>TRBD2|few|TRBV20-1|TRBJ2-5
CSFTTSAKETQYF
TGCAGTTTTACGACTAGCGCTAAAGAGACCCAGTACTTC
>-|-|TRBV7-3|TRBJ2-1
CASSGGQPGNEQFF
TGTGCCAGCAGCGGGGGTCAGCCGGGGAATGAGCAGTTCTTC
>TRBD1|-|TRBV28|TRBJ1-2
CASRQTGPNYGYTF
TGTGCCAGCAGACAGACAGGGCCCAACTATGGCTACACCTTC
>-|-|TRBV29-1|TRBJ2-1
CSGSGQGRDEQFF
TGCAGCGGATCGGGACAAGGAAGGGATGAGCAGTTCTTC
>TRBD2|-|TRBV15|TRBJ2-1
CATSRVGRAGNSYDEQFF
TGTGCCACCAGCAGAGTAGGGAGAGCGGGGAACTCCTACGATGAGCAGTTCTTC
>-|once|TRBV3-1|TRBJ1-5
CASSPNRDAQPQHF
TGTGCCAGCAGCCCGAACAGGGACGCTCAGCCCCAGCATTTT
>-|once|TRBV4-2|TRBJ2-3
CASRQGGLGARADTQYF
TGTGCCAGCAGACAGGGAGGGTTGGGGGCAAGGGCAGATACGCAGTATTTT
>TRBD2|-|TRBV20-1|TRBJ2-3
CSARDRLAGVNTQYF
TGCAGTGCTAGAGATAGGCTAGCGGGAGTGAATACGCAGTATTTT
>-|-|TRBV6-2/TRBV6-3|TRBJ2-7
CASGQMGPYEQYF
TGTGCCAGCGGGCAAATGGGCCCCTACGAGCAGTACTTC
>TRBD1|few|TRBV6-6|TRBJ2-1
CASSYPGGQGAQNEQFF
TGTGCCAGCAGTTACCCCGGGGGACAGGGGGCGCAGAATGAGCAGTTCTTC
>-|-|TRBV7-2|TRBJ2-7
CARSLGTVTYEQYF
TGTGCCCGCAGCTTAGGGACGGTAACCTACGAGCAGTACTTC
>-|-|TRBV20-1|TRBJ2-3
CSARDNGDTQYF
TGCAGTGCTAGAGACAACGGAGATACGCAGTATTTT
>-|-|TRBV20-1|TRBJ2-5
CSARRSGETQYF
TGCAGTGCTAGGAGGTCAGGAGAGACCCAGTACTTC
>TRBD1|-|TRBV29-1|TRBJ2-7
CSVEVWQGDSYEQYF
TGCAGCGTTGAAGTTTGGCAGGGGGATTCCTACGAGCAGTACTTC
>-|-|TRBV7-9|TRBJ2-7
CASTGTIHEQYF
TGTGCCAGCACCGGGACAATCCACGAGCAGTACTTC
>-|once|TRBV7-2|TRBJ2-7
CASSLDFLGGLMSYEQYF
TGTGCCAGCAGCTTAGATTTTCTCGGGGGGCTTATGTCCTACGAGCAGTACTTC
>-|-|TRBV2|TRBJ1-2
CASSDPVGQNYGYTF
TGTGCCAGCAGTGATCCGGTAGGCCAAAACTATGGCTACACCTTC
>-|-|TRBV7-2|TRBJ1-4
CASSLNRDGEKLFF
TGTGCCAGCAGCTTAAACAGGGACGGTGAAAAACTGTTTTTT
>-|few|TRBV27|TRBJ2-5
CASGKRDDQETQYF
TGTGCCAGCGGTAAAAGGGATGACCAAGAGACCCAGTACTTC
>TRBD2|few|TRBV24-1|TRBJ2-1
CATSGGGISPSYNEQFF
TGTGCCACCAGTGGCGGGGGGATCAGCCCCTCCTACAATGAGCAGTTCTTC
>-|-|TRBV20-1|TRBJ2-3
CSARVPSSDTQYF
TGCAGTGCTAGAGTTCCTAGCTCAGATACGCAGTATTTT
>-|-|TRBV12-3/TRBV12-4|TRBJ2-7
CTSSLAVSGEQYF
TGTACCAGCAGTTTAGCAGTGTCGGGCGAGCAGTACTTC
>-|few|TRBV4-2|TRBJ2-7
CASSFQIYGDEQYF
TGTGCCAGCAGCTTCCAGATCTACGGGGACGAGCAGTACTTC
>TRBD2|-|TRBV11-2|TRBJ2-5
CASSLDREGKQYF
TGTGCCAGCAGCTTAGATAGGGAGGGGAAGCAGTACTTC
>-|-|TRBV5-1|TRBJ2-7
CASSFRWRNEQYF
TGCGCCAGCAGCTTCAGGTGGAGGAATGAGCAGTACTTC
>-|-|TRBV6-1|TRBJ2-1
CASSEWSGGRYNEQFF
TGTGCCAGCAGTGAATGGAGTGGGGGGCGATACAATGAGCAGTTCTTC